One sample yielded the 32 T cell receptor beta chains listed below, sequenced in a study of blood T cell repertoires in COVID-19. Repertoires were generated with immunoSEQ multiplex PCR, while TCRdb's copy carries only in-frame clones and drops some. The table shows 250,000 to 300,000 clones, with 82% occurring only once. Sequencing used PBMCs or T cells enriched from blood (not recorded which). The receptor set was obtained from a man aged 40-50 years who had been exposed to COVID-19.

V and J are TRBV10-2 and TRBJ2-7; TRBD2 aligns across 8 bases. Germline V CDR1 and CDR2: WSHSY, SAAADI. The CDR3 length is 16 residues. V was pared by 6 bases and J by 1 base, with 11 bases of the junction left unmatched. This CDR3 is CASRLTGTSISYEQYF. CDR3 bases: TGCGCCAGCAGATTAACCGGGACTAGTATTTCCTACGAGCAGTACTTC.

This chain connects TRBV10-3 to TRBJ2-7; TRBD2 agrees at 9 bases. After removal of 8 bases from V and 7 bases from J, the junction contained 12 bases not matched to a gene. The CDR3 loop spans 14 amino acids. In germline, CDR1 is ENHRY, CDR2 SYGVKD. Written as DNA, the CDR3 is TGTGCCATCCGGGGAGGAGCGGGAGGTGAAGAGCAGTACTTC. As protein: CAIRGGAGGEEQYF.

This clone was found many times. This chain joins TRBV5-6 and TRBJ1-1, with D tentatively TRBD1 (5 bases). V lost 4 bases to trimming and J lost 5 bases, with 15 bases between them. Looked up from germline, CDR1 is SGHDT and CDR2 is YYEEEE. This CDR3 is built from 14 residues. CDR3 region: CASSLTGGVTEAFF. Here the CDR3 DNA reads TGTGCCAGCAGCCTTACTGGGGGGGTTACTGAAGCTTTCTTT.

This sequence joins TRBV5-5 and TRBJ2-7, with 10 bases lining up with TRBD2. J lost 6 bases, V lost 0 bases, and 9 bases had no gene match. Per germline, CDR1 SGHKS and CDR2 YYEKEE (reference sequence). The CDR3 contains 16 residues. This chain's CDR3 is CASSLASAGGPVEQYF. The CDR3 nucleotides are TGTGCCAGCAGCTTGGCTTCAGCGGGAGGGCCCGTCGAGCAGTACTTC.

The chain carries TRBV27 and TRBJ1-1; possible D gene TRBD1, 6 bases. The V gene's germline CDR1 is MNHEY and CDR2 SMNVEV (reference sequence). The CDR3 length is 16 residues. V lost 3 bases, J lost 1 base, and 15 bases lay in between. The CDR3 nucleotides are TGTGCCAGCAGTTTTTCGGTGACAGGTCGGAACACTGAAGCTTTCTTT. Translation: CASSFSVTGRNTEAFF.

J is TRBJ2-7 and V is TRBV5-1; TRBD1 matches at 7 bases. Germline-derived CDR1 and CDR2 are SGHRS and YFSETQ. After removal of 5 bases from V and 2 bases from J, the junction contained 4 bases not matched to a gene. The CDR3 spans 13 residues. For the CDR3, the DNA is TGCGCCAGCAGACCGGGACAGACCTACGAGCAGTACTTC. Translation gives CASRPGQTYEQYF. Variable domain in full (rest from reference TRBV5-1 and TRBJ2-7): KAGVTQTPRYLIKTRGQQVTLSCSPISGHRSVSWYQQTPGQGLQFLFEYFSETQRNKGNFPGRFSGRQFSNSRSEMNVSTLELGDSALYLCASRPGQTYEQYFGPGTRLTVT.

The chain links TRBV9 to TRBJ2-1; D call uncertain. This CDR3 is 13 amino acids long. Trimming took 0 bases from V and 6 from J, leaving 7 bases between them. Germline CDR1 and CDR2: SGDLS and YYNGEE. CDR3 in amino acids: CASSVALFNEQFF. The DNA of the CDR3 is TGTGCCAGCAGCGTAGCCCTCTTCAATGAGCAGTTCTTC.

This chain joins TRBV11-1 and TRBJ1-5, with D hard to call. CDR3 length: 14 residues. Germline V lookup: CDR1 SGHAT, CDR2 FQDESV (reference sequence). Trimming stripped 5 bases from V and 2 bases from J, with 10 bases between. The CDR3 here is CASSRGTGNQPQHF. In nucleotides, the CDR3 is TGTGCCAGCAGCCGGGGTACGGGCAATCAGCCCCAGCATTTT.

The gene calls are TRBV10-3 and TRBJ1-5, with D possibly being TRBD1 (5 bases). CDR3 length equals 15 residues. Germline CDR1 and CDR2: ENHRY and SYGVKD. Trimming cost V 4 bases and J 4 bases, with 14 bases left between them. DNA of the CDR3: TGTGCCATCAGTGTGGGGCAGGAGAGAAATCAGCCCCAGCATTTT. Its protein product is CAISVGQERNQPQHF.

CDR3 sequence reads: CAISRRAETQYF. The CDR3 region has the DNA TGTGCCATCAGTCGCAGGGCGGAGACCCAGTACTTC. J is TRBJ2-5 and V is TRBV10-3, with D possibly matching TRBD1 (5 bases). The germline V gene encodes CDR1 ENHRY and CDR2 SYGVKD. Trimming shortened V by 5 bases and J by 5 bases, and 9 bases separated the two germline ends. The CDR3 contains 12 residues.

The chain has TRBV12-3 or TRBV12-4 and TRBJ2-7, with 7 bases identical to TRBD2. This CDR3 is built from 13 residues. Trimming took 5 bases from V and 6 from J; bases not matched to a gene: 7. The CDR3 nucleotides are TGTGCCAGCAGTGTGACTAGCAATAGCGAGCAGTACTTC. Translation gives CASSVTSNSEQYF.

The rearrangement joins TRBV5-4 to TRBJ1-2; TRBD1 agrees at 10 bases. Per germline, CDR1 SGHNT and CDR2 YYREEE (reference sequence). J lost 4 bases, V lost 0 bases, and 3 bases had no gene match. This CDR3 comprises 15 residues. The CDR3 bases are TGTGCCAGCAGCTTGGGGACAGGGGGAAGCTATGGCTACACCTTC. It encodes CASSLGTGGSYGYTF.

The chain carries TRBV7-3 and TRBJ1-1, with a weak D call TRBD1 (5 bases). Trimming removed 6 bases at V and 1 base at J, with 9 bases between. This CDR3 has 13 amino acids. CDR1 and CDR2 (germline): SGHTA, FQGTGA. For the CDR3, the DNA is TGTGCCAGCAGGTATACAGGGAACACTGAAGCTTTCTTT. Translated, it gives CASRYTGNTEAFF.

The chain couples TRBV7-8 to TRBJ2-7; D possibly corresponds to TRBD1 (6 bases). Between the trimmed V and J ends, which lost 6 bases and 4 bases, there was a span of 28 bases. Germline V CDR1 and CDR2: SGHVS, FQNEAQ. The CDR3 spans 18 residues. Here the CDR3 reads CASSYRQRQLQGPYEQYF. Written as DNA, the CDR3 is TGTGCCAGCAGTTACCGTCAAAGACAGCTCCAGGGGCCTTACGAGCAGTACTTC.

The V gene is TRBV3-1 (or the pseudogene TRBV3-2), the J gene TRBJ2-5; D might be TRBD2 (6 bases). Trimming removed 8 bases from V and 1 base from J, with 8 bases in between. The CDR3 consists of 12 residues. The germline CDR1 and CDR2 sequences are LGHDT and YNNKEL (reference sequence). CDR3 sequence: CASLGGQETQYF. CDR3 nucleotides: TGTGCCAGCCTGGGGGGCCAAGAGACCCAGTACTTC.

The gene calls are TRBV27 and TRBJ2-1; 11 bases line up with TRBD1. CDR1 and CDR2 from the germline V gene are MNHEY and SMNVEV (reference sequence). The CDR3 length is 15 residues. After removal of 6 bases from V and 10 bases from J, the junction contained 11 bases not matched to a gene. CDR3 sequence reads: CASRRRTGGSSEQFF. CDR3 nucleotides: TGTGCCAGCAGGAGAAGGACAGGGGGCTCATCCGAGCAGTTCTTC.

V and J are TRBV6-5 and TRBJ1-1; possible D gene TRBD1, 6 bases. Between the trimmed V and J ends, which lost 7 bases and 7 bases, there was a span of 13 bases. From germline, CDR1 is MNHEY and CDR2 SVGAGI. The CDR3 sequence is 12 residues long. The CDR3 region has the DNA TGTGCCAGCACCGGAGACAGGTTTGAAGCTTTCTTT. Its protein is CASTGDRFEAFF.

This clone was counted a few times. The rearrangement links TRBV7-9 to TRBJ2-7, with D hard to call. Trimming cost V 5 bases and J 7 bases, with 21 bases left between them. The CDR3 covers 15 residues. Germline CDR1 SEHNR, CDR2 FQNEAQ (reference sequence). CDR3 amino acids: CASSLSLQYLEEQYF. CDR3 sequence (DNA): TGTGCCAGCAGCCTTTCGCTCCAATACCTAGAGGAGCAGTACTTC. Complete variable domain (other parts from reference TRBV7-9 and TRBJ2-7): DTGVSQNPRHKITKRGQNVTFRCDPISEHNRLYWYRQTLGQGPEFLTYFQNEAQLEKSRLLSDRFSAERPKGSFSTLEIQRTEQGDSAMYLCASSLSLQYLEEQYFGPGTRLTVT.

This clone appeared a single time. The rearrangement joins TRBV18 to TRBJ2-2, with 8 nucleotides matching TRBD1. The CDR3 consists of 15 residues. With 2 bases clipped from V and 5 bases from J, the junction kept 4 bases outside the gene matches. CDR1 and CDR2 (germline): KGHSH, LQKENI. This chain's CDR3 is CASSPVQGATGELFF. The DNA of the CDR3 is TGTGCCAGCTCACCAGTTCAGGGGGCAACCGGGGAGCTGTTTTTT.

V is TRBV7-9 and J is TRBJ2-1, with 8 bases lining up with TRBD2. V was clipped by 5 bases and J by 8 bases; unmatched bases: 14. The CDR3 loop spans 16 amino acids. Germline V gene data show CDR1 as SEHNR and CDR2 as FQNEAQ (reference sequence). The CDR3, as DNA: TGTGCCAGCAGCCCCCCGCGATCGGGAGGGAGTGATGAGCAGTTCTTC. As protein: CASSPPRSGGSDEQFF.

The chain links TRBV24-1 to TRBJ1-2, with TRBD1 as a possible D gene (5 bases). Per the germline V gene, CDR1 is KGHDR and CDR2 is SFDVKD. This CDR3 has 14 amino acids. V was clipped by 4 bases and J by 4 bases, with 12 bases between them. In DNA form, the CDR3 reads TGTGCCACCAGTGACCCGGACAAGGGCTATGGCTACACCTTC. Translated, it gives CATSDPDKGYGYTF.

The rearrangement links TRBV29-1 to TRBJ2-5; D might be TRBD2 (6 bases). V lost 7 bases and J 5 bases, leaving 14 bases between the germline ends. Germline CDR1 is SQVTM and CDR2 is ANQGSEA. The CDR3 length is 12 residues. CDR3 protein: CSAGASVETQYF. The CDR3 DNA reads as TGCAGCGCCGGGGCTAGCGTGGAGACCCAGTACTTC.

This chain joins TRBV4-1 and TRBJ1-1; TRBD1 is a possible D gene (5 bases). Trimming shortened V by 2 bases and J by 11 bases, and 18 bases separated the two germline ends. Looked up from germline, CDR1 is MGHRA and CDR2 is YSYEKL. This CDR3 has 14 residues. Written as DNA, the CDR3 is TGCGCCAGCAGCCAACAGGGCGGGGGTACCATGGCTTTCTTT. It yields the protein CASSQQGGGTMAFF.

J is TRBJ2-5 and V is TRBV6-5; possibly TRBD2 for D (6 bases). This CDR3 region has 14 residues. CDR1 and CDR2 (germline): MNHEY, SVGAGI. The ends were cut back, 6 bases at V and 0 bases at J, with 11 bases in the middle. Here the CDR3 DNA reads TGTGCCAGCAGGCGGGGAAGAAACCAAGAGACCCAGTACTTC. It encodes CASRRGRNQETQYF.

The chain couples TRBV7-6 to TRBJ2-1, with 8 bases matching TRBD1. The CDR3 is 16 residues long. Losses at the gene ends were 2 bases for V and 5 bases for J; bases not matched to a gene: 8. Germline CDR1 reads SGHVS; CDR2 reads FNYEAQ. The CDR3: CASSLMTGVINNEQFF. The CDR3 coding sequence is TGTGCCAGCAGCTTAATGACAGGGGTAATCAACAATGAGCAGTTCTTC.

The CDR3 DNA follows: TGTGCCAGCAGTGGCGGGGGAGCGAGTGGAAACACCATATATTTT. It translates to CASSGGGASGNTIYF. V and J are TRBV9 and TRBJ1-3, with D perhaps TRBD1 (5 bases). CDR1 and CDR2 (germline): SGDLS, YYNGEE. V was cut by 5 bases and J by 3 bases, with 15 bases left in between. The CDR3 spans 15 residues. Supplemented by reference TRBV9 and TRBJ1-3, the full variable domain reads DSGVTQTPKHLITATGQRVTLRCSPRSGDLSVYWYQQSLDQGLQFLIQYYNGEERAKGNILERFSAQQFPDLHSELNLSSLELGDSALYFCASSGGGASGNTIYFGEGSWLTVV.

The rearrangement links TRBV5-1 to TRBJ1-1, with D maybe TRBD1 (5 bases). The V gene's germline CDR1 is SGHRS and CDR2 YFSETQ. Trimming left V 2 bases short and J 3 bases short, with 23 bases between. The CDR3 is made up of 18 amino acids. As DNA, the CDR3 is TGCGCCAGCAGCTTTGCTTTTGCAGGGAAGTTGTCGGACACTGAAGCTTTCTTT. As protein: CASSFAFAGKLSDTEAFF.

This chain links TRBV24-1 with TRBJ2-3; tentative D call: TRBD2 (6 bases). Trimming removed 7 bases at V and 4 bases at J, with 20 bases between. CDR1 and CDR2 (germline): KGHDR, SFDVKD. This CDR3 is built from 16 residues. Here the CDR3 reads CATSAGTSPGPDTQYF. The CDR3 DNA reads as TGTGCCACCAGCGCAGGGACTTCTCCAGGACCAGATACGCAGTATTTT.

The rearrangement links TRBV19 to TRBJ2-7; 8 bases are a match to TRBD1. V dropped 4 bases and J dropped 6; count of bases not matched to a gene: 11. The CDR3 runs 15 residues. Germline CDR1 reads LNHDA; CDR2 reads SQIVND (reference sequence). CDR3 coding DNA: TGTGCCAGTAGTAGCGGACAGGGAGGCAGTTCCGAGCAGTACTTC. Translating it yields CASSSGQGGSSEQYF.

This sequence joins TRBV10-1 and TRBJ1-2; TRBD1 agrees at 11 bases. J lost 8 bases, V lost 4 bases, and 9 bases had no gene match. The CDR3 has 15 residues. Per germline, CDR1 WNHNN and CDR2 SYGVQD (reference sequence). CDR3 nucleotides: TGCGCCAGCAGTGCGTGGGACAGGGGGTTTATGGGCTACACCTTC. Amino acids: CASSAWDRGFMGYTF.

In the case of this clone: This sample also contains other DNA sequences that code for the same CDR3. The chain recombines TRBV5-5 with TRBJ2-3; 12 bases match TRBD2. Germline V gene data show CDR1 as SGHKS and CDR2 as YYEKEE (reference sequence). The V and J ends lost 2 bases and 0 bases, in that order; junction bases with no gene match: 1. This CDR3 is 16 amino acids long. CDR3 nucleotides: TGTGCCAGCAGCTTTGGGACTAGCGGGAGCACAGATACGCAGTATTTT. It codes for CASSFGTSGSTDTQYF.

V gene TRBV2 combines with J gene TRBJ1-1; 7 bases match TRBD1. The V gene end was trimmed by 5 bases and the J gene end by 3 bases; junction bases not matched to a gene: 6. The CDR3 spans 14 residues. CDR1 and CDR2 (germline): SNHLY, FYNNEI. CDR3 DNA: TGTGCCAGCAGTCCCACAGGGGCCCACACTGAAGCTTTCTTT. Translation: CASSPTGAHTEAFF.